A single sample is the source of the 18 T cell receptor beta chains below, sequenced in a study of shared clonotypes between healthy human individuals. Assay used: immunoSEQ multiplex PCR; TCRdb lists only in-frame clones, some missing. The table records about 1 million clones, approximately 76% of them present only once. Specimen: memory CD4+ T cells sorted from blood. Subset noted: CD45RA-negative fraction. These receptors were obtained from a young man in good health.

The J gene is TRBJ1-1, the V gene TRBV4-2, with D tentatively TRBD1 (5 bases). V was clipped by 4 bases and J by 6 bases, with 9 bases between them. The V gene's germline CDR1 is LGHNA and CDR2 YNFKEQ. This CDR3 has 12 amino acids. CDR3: CASSRGTAEAFF. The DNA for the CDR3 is TGTGCCAGCAGCCGGGGGACCGCTGAAGCTTTCTTT.

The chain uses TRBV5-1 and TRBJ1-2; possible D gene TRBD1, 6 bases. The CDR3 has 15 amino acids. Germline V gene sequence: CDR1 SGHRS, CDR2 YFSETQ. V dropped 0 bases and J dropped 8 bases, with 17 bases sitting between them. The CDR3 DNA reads TGCGCCAGCAGCTTGGATTCGGGGGCGAGTCGGGGCTACACCTTC. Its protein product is CASSLDSGASRGYTF.

CDR3 amino acids: CASSFKGRVDNEQFF. CDR3 coding DNA: TGTGCCAGCAGCTTCAAGGGTCGAGTAGACAATGAGCAGTTCTTC. V gene TRBV7-6 combines with J gene TRBJ2-1; the D is unclear. This CDR3 is 15 amino acids long. Germline V lookup: CDR1 SGHVS, CDR2 FNYEAQ. Trimming removed 3 bases from V and 5 bases from J, with 14 bases in between.

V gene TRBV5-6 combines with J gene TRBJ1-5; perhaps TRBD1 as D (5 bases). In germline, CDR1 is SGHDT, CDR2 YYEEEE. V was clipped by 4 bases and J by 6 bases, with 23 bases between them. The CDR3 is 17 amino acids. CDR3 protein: CASSRLVDSPDSQPQHF. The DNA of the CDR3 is TGTGCCAGCAGCCGGCTCGTTGACAGCCCGGATAGTCAGCCCCAGCATTTT.

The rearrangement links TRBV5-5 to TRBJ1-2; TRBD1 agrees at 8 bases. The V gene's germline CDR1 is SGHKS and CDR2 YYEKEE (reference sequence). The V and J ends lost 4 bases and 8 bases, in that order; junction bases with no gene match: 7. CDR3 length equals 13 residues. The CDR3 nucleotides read TGTGCCAGCAGCCGCCGGACAGGGAACGGCTACACCTTC. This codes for CASSRRTGNGYTF.

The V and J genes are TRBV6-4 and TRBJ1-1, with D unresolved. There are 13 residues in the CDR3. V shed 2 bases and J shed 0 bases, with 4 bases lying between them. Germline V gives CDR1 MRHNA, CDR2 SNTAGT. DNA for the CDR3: TGTGCCAGCAGTGACGAAGTGAACACTGAAGCTTTCTTT. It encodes CASSDEVNTEAFF.

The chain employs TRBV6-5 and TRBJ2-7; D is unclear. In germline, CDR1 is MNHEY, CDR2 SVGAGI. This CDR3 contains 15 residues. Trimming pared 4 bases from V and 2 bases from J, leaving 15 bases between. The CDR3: CASSSPRRAAYEQYF. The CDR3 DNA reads TGTGCCAGCAGTTCCCCCCGGCGCGCCGCCTACGAGCAGTACTTC.

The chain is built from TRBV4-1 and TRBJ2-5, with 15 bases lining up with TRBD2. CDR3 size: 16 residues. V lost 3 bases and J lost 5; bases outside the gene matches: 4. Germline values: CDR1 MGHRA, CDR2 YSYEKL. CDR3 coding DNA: TGCGCCAGCAGCCACTCCGGGACTAGCGGGAGGGAGACCCAGTACTTC. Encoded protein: CASSHSGTSGRETQYF.

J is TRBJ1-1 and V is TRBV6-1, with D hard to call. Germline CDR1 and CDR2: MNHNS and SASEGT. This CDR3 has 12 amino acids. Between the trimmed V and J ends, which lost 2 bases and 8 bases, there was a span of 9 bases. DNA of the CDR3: TGTGCCAGCAGTGAACGCGGGAGGGAAGCTTTCTTT. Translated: CASSERGREAFF.

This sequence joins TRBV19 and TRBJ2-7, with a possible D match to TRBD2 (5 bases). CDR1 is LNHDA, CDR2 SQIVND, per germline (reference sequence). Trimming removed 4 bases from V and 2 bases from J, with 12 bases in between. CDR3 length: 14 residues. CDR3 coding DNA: TGTGCCAGTAGTAAGGGCGGGCTTACCTACGAGCAGTACTTC. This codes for CASSKGGLTYEQYF.

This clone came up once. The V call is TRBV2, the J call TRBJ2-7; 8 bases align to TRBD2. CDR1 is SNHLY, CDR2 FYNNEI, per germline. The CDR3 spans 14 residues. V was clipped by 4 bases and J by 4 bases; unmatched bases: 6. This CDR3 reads CASSAAGGGYEQYF. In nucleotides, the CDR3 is TGTGCCAGCAGTGCGGCGGGAGGTGGGTACGAGCAGTACTTC.

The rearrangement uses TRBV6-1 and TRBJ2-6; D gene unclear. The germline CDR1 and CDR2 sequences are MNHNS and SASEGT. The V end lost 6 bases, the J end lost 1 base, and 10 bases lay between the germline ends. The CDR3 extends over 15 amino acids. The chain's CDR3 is CASSPQISGANVLTF. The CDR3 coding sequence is TGTGCCAGCAGCCCTCAAATATCTGGGGCCAACGTCCTGACTTTC.

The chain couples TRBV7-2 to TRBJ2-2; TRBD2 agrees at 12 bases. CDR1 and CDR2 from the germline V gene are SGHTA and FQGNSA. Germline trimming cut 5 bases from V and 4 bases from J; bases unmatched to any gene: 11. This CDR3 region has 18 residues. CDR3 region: CASSLGASGRARTGELFF. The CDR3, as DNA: TGTGCCAGCAGCCTCGGGGCTAGCGGGAGGGCGCGCACCGGGGAGCTGTTTTTT.

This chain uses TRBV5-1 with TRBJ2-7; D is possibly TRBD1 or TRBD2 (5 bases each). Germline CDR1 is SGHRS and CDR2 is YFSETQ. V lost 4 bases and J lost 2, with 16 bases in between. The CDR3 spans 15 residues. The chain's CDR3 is CASSPGLQRAYEQYF. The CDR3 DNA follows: TGCGCCAGCAGCCCAGGGTTGCAGAGGGCCTACGAGCAGTACTTC. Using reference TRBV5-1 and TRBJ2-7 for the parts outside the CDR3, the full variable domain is KAGVTQTPRYLIKTRGQQVTLSCSPISGHRSVSWYQQTPGQGLQFLFEYFSETQRNKGNFPGRFSGRQFSNSRSEMNVSTLELGDSALYLCASSPGLQRAYEQYFGPGTRLTVT.

The CDR3 DNA is TGTGCCAGCAGCGGTCCCGGGACAGGGAGCTTGGATACGCAGTATTTT. Its protein is CASSGPGTGSLDTQYF. The chain uses TRBV5-4 and TRBJ2-3; 9 nucleotides align to TRBD1. CDR1 is SGHNT, CDR2 YYREEE, per germline (reference sequence). This CDR3 is built from 16 residues. V gave up 4 bases and J gave up 6 bases; unmatched junction bases: 12.

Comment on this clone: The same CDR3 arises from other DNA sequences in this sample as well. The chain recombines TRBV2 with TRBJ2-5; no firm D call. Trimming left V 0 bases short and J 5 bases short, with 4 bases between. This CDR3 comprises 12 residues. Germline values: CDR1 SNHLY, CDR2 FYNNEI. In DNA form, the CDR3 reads TGTGCCAGCAGTGAAGCGGGGGAGACCCAGTACTTC. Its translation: CASSEAGETQYF.

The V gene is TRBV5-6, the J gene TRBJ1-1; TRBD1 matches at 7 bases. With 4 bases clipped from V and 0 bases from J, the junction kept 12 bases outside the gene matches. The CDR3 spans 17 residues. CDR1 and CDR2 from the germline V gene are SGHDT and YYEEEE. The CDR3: CASSQQVGGGLNTEAFF. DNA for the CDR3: TGTGCCAGCAGCCAACAAGTGGGAGGGGGCCTGAACACTGAAGCTTTCTTT.

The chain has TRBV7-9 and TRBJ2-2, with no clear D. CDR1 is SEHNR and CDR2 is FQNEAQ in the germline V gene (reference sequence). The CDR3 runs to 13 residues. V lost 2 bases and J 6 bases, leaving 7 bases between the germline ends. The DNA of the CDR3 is TGTGCCAGCAGCTTAACCCGGGCCGGGGAGCTGTTTTTT. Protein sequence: CASSLTRAGELFF.